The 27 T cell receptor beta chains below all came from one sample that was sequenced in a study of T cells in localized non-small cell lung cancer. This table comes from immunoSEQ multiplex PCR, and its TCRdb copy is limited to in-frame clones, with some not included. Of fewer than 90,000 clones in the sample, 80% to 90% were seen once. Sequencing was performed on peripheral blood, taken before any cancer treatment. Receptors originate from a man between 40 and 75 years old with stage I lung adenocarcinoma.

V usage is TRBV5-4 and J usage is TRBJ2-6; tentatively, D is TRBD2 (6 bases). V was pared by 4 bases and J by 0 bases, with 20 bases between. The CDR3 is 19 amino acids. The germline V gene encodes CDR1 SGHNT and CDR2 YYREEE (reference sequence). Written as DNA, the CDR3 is TGTGCCAGCAGCCATCACCGGAGGGGCTTCACCTCTGGGGCCAACGTCCTGACTTTC. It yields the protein CASSHHRRGFTSGANVLTF. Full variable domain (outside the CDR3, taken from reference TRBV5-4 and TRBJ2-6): ETGVTQSPTHLIKTRGQQVTLRCSSQSGHNTVSWYQQALGQGPQFIFQYYREEENGRGNFPPRFSGLQFPNYSSELNVNALELDDSALYLCASSHHRRGFTSGANVLTFGAGSRLTVL.

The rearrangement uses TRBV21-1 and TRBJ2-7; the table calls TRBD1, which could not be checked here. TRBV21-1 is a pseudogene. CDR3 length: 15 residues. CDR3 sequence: CATKIRRDRGYEQYF. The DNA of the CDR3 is TGTGCCACCAAAATCCGTCGGGACAGGGGCTACGAGCAGTACTTC.

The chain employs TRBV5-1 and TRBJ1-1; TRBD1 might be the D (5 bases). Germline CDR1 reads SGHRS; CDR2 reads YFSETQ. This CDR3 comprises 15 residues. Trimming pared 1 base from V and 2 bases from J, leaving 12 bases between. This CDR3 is CASSLKDQGNTEAFF. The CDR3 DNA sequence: TGCGCCAGCAGCTTGAAGGATCAGGGTAACACTGAAGCTTTCTTT.

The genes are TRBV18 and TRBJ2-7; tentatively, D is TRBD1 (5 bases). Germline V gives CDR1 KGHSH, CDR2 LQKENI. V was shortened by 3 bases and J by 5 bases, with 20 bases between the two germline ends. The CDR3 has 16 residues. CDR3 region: CASSPRVTSSGHEQYF. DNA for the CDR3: TGTGCCAGCTCACCCCGTGTCACTTCTTCAGGGCACGAGCAGTACTTC.

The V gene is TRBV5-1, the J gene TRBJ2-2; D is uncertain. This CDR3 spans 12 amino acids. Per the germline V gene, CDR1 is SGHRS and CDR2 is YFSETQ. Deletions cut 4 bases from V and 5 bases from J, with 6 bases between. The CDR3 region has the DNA TGCGCCAGCAGCCCCGGGACCGGGGAGCTGTTTTTT. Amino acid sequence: CASSPGTGELFF.

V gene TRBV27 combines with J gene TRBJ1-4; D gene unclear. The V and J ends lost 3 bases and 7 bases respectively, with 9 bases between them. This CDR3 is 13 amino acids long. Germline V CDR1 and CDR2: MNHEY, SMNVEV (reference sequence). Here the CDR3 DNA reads TGTGCCAGCAGTTTTGAATCGGGTGAAAAACTGTTTTTT. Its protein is CASSFESGEKLFF.

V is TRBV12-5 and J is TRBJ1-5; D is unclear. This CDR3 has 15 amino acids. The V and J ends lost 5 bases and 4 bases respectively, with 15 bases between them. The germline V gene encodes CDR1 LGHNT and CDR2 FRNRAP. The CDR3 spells CASGKDAQLNQPQHF. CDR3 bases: TGTGCTAGTGGTAAGGACGCACAACTAAATCAGCCCCAGCATTTT.

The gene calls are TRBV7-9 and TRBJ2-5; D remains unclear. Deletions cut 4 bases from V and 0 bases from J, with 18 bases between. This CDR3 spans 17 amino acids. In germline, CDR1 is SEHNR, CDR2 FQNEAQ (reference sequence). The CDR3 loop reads CASSSWGRAQYQETQYF. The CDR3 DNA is TGTGCCAGCAGCTCCTGGGGTAGGGCCCAGTACCAAGAGACCCAGTACTTC.

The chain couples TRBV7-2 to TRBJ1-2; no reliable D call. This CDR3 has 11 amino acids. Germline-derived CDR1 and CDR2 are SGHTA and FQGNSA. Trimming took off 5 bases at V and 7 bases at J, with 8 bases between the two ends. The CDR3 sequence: CASSNGVGYTF. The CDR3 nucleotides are TGTGCCAGCAGCAACGGGGTTGGCTACACCTTC.

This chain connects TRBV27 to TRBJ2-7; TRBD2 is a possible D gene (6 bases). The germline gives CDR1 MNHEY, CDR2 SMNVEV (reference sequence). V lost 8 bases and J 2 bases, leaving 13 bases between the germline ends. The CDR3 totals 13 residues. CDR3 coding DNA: TGTGCCAGCCGTGGTGCGGGGACCTACGAGCAGTACTTC. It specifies CASRGAGTYEQYF.

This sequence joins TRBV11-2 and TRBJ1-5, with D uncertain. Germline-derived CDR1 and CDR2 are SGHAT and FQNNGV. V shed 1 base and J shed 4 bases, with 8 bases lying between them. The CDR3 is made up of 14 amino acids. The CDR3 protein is CASSLGSSNQPQHF. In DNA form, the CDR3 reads TGTGCCAGCAGCTTAGGTTCCAGTAATCAGCCCCAGCATTTT.

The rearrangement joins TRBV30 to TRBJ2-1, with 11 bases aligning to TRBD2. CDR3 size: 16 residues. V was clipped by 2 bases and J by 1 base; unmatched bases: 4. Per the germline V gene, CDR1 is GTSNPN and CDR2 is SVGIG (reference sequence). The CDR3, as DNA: TGTGCCTGGAGTAGACTAGCGGGAAGGTCCTACAATGAGCAGTTCTTC. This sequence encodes CAWSRLAGRSYNEQFF.

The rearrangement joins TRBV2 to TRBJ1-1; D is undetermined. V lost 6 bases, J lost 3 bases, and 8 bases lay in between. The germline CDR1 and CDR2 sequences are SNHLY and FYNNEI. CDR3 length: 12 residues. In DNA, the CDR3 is TGTGCCAGCAGCCTGGGGTACACTGAAGCTTTCTTT. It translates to CASSLGYTEAFF.

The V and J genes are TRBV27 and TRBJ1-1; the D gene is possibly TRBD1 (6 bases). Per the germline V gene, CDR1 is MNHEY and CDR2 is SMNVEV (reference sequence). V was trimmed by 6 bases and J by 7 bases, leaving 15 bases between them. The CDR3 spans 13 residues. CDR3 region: CASSEGQRGEAFF. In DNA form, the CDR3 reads TGTGCCAGCAGCGAAGGACAGCGGGGTGAAGCTTTCTTT.

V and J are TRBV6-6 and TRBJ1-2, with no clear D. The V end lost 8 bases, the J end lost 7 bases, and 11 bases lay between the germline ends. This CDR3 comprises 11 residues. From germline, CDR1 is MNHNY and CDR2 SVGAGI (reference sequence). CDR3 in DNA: TGTGCCAGCGTAGGAGGCATTGGCTACACCTTC. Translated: CASVGGIGYTF.

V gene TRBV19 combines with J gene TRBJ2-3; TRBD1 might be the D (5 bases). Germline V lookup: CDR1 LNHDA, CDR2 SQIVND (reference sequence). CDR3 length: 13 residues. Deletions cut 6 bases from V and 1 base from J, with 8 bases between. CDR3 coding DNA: TGTGCCAGTAGCGGCAGGGGCACAGATACGCAGTATTTT. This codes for CASSGRGTDTQYF.

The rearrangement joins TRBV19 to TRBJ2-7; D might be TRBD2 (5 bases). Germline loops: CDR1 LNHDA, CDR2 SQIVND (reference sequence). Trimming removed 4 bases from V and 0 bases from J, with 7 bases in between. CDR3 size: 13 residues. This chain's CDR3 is CASSTGFSYEQYF. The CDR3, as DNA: TGTGCCAGTAGTACGGGATTCTCCTACGAGCAGTACTTC.

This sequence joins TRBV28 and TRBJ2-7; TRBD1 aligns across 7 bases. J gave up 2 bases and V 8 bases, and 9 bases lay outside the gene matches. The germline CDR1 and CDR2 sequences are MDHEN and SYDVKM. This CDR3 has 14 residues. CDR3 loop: CASGTNRGTYEQYF. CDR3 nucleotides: TGTGCCAGCGGGACCAACAGGGGCACCTACGAGCAGTACTTC.

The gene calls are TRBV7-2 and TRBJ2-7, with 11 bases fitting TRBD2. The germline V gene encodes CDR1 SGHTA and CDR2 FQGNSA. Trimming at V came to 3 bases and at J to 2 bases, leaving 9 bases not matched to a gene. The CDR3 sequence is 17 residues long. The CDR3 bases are TGTGCCAGCAGCTTGAAACTAGCGGGGGTCACGGCCTACGAGCAGTACTTC. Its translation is CASSLKLAGVTAYEQYF.

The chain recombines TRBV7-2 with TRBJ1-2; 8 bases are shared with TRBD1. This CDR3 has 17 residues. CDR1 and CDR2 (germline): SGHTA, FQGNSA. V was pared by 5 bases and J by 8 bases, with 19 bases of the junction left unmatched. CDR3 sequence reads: CASSEIRTGSIGGGYTF. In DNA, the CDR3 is TGTGCCAGCAGCGAAATCCGGACAGGGAGTATTGGAGGGGGCTACACCTTC.

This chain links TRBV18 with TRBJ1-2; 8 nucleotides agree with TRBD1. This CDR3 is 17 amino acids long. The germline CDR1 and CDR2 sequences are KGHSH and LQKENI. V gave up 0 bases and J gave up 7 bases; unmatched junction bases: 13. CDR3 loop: CASSPPGTGSQVSGYTF. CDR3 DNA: TGTGCCAGCTCACCACCCGGGACAGGCTCACAGGTGAGTGGCTACACCTTC.

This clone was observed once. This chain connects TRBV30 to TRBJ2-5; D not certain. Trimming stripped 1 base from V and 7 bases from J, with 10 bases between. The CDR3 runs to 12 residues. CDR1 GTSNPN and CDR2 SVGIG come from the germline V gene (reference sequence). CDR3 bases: TGTGCCTGGAGTGGGTCTCAGCGGACCCAGTACTTC. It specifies CAWSGSQRTQYF.

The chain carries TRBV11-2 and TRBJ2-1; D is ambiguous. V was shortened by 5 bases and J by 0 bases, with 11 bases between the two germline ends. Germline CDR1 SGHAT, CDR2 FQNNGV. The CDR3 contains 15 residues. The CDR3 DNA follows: TGTGCCAGCAGCCCCCGGCCCTTCTCCTACAATGAGCAGTTCTTC. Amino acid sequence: CASSPRPFSYNEQFF.

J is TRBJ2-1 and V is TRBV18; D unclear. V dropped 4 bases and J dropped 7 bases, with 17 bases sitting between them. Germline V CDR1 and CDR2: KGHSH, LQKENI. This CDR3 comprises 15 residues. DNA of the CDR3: TGTGCCAGCTCACGAGTTAGGGATCCCCCTAATGAGCAGTTCTTC. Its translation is CASSRVRDPPNEQFF.

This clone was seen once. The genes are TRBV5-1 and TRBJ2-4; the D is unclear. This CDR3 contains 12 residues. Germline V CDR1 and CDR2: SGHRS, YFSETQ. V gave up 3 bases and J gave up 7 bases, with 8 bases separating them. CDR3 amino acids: CASSSLENIQYF. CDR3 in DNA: TGCGCCAGCAGCTCGCTGGAGAACATTCAGTACTTC.

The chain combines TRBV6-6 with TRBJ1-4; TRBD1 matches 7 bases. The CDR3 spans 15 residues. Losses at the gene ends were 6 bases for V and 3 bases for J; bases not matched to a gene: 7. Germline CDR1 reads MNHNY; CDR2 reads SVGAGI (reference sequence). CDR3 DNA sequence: TGTGCCAGCAGGATATTTCAGGGGGCTAATGAAAAACTGTTTTTT. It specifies CASRIFQGANEKLFF.

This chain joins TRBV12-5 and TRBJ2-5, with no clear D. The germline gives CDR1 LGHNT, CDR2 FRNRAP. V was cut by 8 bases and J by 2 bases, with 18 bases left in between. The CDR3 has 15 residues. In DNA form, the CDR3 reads TGTGCTAGTTCAAGTGGCTCCATTGGTCAAGAGACCCAGTACTTC. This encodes CASSSGSIGQETQYF.